A single T cell receptor beta chain is shown here with its context. The data were taken from a study of blood T cell repertoires in COVID-19. Study information: Samples of COVID-19 (acute and convalescent) were obtained from the United States, Italy and Spain. Nucleic acid was either cDNA or gDNA, and it came from T cells, B-cell-depleted T cells, or PBMCs.

The germline V gene encodes CDR1 MNHNS and CDR2 SASEGT. The CDR3 consists of 15 residues. The J segment lost 6 bases and the V segment lost 1 base, leaving 5 bases of the junction unmatched. Methods used by the authors: For nucleated cells, counts were estimated from reference gene primer amplification. The assay was immunoSEQ multiplex PCR, and TCRdb's table has in-frame clones only and misses some. V and J calls plus clone size are reproduced from that table; the DNA served to infer D and trimming. Seen here are about 310,000 clones, roughly nine tenths observed once, and the top ten hold 2% to 3%.

Source material: peripheral blood. This chain uses TRBV6-1 with TRBJ2-2; TRBD1 agrees at 7 bases. This receptor was identified in a man younger than 35 with active or convalescent COVID-19. The CDR3 is CASSEGLQGAGELFF. The CDR3 DNA reads TGTGCCAGCAGTGAAGGTCTTCAGGGGGCCGGGGAGCTGTTTTTT.